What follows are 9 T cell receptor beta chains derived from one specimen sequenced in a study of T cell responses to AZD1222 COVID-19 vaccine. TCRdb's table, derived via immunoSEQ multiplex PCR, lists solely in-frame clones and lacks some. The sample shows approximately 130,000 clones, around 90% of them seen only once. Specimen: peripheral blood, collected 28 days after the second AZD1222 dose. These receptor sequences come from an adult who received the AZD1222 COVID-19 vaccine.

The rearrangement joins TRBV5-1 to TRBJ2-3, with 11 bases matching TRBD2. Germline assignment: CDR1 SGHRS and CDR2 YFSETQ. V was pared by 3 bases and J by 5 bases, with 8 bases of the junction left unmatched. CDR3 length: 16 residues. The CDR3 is CASSSIAGGPGDTQYF. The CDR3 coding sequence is TGCGCCAGCAGCTCAATAGCGGGAGGGCCCGGAGATACGCAGTATTTT.

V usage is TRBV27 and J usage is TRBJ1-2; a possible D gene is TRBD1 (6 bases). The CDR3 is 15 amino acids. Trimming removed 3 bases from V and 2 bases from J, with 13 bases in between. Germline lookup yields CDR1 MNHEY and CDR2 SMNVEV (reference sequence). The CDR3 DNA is TGTGCCAGCAGTTTGGGGGCAGGGTTAAACTATGGCTACACCTTC. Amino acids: CASSLGAGLNYGYTF.

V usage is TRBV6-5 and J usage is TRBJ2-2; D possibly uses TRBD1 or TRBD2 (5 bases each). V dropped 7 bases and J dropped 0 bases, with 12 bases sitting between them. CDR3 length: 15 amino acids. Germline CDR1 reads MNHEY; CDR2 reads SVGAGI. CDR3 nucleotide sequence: TGTGCCAGCACGTACGGGGCGGCGAACACCGGGGAGCTGTTTTTT. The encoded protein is CASTYGAANTGELFF.

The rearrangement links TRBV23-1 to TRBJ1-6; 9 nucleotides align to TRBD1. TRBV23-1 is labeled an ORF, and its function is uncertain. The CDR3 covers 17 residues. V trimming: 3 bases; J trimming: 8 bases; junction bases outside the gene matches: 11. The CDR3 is CASSHRPGTGWDSPLHF. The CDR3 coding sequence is TGCGCCAGCAGTCATCGCCCCGGGACAGGGTGGGATTCACCCCTCCACTTT.

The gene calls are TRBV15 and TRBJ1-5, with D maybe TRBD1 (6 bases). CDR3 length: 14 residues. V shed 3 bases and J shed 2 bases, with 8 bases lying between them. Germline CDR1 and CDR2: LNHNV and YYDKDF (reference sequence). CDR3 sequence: CATSRGAGNQPQHF. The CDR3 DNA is TGTGCCACCAGCAGGGGGGCTGGCAATCAGCCCCAGCATTTT.

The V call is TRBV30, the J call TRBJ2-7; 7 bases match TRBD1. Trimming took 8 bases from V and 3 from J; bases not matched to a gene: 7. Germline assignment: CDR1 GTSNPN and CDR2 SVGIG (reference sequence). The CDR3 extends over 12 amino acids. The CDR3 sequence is CAIKTGDYEQYF. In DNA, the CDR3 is TGTGCCATAAAAACAGGGGACTACGAGCAGTACTTC.

The CDR3, as DNA: TGTGCCAGCAGTTACTCGACGGGAGGGAGGACCGGGGAGCTGTTTTTT. Protein: CASSYSTGGRTGELFF. The chain has TRBV6-5 and TRBJ2-2; 8 nucleotides agree with TRBD2. Germline CDR1 MNHEY, CDR2 SVGAGI. Unmatched junction bases numbered 5, after V lost 0 bases and J lost 5 bases. The CDR3 loop spans 16 amino acids.

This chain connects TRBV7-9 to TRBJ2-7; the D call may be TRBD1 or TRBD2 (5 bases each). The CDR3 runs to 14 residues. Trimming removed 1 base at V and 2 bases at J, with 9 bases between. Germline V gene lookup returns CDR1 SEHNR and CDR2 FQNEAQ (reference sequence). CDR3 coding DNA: TGTGCCAGCAGCTTAGATTTGGGGGCCTACGAGCAGTACTTC. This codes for CASSLDLGAYEQYF.

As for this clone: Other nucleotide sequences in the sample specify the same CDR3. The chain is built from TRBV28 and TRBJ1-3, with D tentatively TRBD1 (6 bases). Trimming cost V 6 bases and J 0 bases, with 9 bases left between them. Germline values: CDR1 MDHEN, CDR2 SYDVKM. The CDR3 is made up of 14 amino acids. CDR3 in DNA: TGTGCCAGCAGCACGACAGGCTCTGGAAACACCATATATTTT. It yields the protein CASSTTGSGNTIYF.